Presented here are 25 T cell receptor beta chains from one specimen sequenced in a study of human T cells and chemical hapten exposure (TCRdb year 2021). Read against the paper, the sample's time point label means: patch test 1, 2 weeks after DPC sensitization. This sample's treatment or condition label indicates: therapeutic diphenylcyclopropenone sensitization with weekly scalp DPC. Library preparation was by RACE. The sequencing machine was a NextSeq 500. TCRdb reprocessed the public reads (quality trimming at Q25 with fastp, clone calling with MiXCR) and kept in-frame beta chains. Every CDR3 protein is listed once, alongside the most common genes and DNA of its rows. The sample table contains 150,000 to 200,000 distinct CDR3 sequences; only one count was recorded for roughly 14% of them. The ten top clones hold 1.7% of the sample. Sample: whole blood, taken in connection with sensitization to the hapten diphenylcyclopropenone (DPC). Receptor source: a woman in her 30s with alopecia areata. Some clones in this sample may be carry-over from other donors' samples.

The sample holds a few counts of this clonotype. The CDR3 nucleotides read TGTGCCAGCAGCTTGGTTGGAACAGGGACTAACTATGGCTACACCTTC. Translated: CASSLVGTGTNYGYTF. The V and J genes are TRBV5-6 and TRBJ1-2; tentative D call: TRBD1 (6 bases). In germline, CDR1 is SGHDT, CDR2 YYEEEE. This CDR3 has 16 residues. Trimming shortened V by 0 bases and J by 0 bases, and 12 bases separated the two germline ends.

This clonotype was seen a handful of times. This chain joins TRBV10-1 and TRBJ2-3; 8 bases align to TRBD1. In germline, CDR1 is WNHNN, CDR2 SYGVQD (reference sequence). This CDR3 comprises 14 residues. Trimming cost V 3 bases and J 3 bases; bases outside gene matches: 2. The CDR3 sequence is CASSDTGGTDTQYF. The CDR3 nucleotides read TGCGCCAGCAGTGATACAGGGGGGACAGATACGCAGTATTTT.

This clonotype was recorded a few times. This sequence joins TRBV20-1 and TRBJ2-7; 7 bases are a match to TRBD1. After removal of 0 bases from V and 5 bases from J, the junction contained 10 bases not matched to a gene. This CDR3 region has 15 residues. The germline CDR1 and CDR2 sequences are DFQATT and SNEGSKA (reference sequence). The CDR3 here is CSARDPRGISDEQYF. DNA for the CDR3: TGCAGTGCTAGAGATCCCAGGGGGATCAGCGACGAGCAGTACTTC.

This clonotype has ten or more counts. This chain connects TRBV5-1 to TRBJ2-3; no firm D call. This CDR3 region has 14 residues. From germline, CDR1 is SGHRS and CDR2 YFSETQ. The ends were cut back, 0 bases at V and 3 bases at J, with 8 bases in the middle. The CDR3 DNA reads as TGCGCCAGCAGCTTGGTAGCCGGTACAGATACGCAGTATTTT. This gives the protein CASSLVAGTDTQYF.

The CDR3 DNA reads TGTGCCACCCTGGGTAGCGGTTTTGAGCAGTTCTTC. Amino acids: CATLGSGFEQFF. V usage is TRBV3-1 and J usage is TRBJ2-1, with D perhaps matching TRBD2 (6 bases). Trimming pared 10 bases from V and 9 bases from J, leaving 16 bases between. This CDR3 has 12 residues. Germline loops: CDR1 LGHDT, CDR2 YNNKEL (reference sequence).

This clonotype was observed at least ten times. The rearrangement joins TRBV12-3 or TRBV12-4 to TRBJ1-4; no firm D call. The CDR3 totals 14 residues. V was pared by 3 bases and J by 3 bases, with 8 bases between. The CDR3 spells CASSFRRANEKLFF. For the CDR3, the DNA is TGTGCCAGCAGTTTTCGCAGAGCTAATGAAAAACTGTTTTTT.

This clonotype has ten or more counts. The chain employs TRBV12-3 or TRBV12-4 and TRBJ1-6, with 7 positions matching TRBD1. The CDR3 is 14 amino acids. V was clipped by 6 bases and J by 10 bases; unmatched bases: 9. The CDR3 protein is CASRRGTEPSPLHF. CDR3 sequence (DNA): TGTGCCAGCAGACGCGGGACAGAGCCCTCACCCCTCCACTTT.

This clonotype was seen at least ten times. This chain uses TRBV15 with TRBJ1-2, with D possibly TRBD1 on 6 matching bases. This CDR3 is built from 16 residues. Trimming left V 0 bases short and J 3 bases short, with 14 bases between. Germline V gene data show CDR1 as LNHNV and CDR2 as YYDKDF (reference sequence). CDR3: CATSRDLRGADYGYTF. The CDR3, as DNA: TGTGCCACCAGCAGAGATCTGAGGGGGGCGGACTATGGCTACACCTTC. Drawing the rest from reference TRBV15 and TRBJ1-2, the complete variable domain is DAMVIQNPRYQVTQFGKPVTLSCSQTLNHNVMYWYQQKSSQAPKLLFHYYDKDFNNEADTPDNFQSRRPNTSFCFLDIRSPGLGDTAMYLCATSRDLRGADYGYTFGSGTRLTVV.

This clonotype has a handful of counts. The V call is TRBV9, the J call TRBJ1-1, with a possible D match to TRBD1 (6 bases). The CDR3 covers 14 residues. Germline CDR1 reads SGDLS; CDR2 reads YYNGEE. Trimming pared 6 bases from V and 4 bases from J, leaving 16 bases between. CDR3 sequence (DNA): TGTGCCAGCACCGAACAAGGGGGAGGCACTGAAGCTTTCTTT. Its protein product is CASTEQGGGTEAFF.

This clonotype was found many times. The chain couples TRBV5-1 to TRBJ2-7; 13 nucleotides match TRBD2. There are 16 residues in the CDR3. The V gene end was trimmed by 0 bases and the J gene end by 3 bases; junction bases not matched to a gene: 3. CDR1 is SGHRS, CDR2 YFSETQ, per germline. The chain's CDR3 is CASSLGLAGGYYEQYF. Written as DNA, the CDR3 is TGCGCCAGCAGCTTGGGACTAGCGGGAGGCTACTACGAGCAGTACTTC.

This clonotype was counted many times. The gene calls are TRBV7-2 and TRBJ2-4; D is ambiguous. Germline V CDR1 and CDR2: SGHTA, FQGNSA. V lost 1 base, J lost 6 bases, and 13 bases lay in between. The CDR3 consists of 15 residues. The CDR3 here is CASSLGGSRPNIQYF. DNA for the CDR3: TGTGCCAGCAGCTTAGGGGGTAGCCGCCCAAACATTCAGTACTTC. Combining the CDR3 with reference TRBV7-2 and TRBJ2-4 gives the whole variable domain GAGVSQSPSNKVTEKGKDVELRCDPISGHTALYWYRQSLGQGLEFLIYFQGNSAPDKSGLPSDRFSAERTGGSVSTLTIQRTQQEDSAVYLCASSLGGSRPNIQYFGAGTRLSVL.

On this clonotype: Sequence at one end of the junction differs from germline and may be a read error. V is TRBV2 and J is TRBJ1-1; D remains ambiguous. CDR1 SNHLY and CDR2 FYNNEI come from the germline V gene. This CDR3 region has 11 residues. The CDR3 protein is CVGSTIFKAFF. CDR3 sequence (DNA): TGCGTCGGGTCCACGATCTTCAAAGCTTTCTTT.

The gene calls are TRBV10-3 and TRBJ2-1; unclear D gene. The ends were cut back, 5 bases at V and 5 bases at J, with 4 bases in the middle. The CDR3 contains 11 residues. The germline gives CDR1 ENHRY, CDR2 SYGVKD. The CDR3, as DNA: TGTGCCATCAGTCAACACAATGAGCAGTTCTTC. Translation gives CAISQHNEQFF.

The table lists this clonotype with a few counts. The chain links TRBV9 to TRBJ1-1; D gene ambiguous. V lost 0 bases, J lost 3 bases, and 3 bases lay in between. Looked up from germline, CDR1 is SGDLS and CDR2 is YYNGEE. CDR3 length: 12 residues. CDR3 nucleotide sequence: TGTGCCAGCAGCGTAGGGGACACTGAAGCTTTCTTT. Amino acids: CASSVGDTEAFF.

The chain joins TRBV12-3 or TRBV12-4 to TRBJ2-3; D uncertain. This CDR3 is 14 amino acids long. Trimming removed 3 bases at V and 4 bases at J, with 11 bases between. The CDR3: CASSFLHSPDTQYF. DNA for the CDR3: TGTGCCAGCAGTTTCCTGCACAGCCCAGATACGCAGTATTTT.

CDR3 loop: CASSSDDYEQYF. In nucleotides, the CDR3 is TGTGCCAGCAGCTCGGACGACTACGAGCAGTACTTC. The rearrangement links TRBV6-6 to TRBJ2-7; unclear D gene. The ends were cut back, 6 bases at V and 3 bases at J, with 9 bases in the middle. CDR1 is MNHNY and CDR2 is SVGAGI in the germline V gene (reference sequence). This CDR3 has 12 residues.

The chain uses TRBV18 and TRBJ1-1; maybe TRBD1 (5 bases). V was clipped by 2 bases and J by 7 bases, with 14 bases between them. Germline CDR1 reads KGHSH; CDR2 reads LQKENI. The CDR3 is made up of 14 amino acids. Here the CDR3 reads CASSPVQDRIEAFF. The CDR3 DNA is TGTGCCAGCTCACCAGTACAGGACCGTATTGAAGCTTTCTTT.

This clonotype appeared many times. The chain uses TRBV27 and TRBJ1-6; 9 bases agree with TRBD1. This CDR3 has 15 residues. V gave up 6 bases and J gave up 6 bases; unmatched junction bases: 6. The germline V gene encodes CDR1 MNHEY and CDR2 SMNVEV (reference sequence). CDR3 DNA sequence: TGTGCCAGCAGCCCCGCGGGACAGGGTAATTCACCCCTCCACTTT. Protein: CASSPAGQGNSPLHF.

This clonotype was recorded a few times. CDR3 in amino acids: CASSPRQWGIEQPQHF. In nucleotides, the CDR3 is TGTGCCAGCAGTCCCCGACAGTGGGGAATCGAACAGCCCCAGCATTTT. This rearrangement joins TRBV6-2 or TRBV6-3 to TRBJ1-5, with D possibly being TRBD1 (5 bases). Germline V gene sequence: CDR1 MNHEY, CDR2 SVGEGT. The CDR3 totals 16 residues. The V end was cut by 5 bases, the J end by 7 bases, with 21 bases between.

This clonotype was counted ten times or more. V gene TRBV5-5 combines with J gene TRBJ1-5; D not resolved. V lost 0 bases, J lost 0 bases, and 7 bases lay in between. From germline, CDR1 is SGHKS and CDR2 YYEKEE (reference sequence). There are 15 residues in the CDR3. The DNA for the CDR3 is TGTGCCAGCAGCTTGGGACTCAATAGCAATCAGCCCCAGCATTTT. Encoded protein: CASSLGLNSNQPQHF.

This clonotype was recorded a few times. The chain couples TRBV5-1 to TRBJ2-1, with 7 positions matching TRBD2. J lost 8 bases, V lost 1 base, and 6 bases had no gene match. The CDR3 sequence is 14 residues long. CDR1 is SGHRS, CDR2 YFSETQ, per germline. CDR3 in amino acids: CASSLSSSGDEQFF. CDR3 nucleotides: TGCGCCAGCAGCTTGTCCTCTAGCGGTGATGAGCAGTTCTTC.

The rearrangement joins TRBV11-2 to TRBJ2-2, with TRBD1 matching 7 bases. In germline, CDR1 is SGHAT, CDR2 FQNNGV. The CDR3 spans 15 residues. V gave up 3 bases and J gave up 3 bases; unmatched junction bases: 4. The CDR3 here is CASSLGQWDTGELFF. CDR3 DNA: TGTGCCAGCAGCTTGGGACAGTGGGACACCGGGGAGCTGTTTTTT.

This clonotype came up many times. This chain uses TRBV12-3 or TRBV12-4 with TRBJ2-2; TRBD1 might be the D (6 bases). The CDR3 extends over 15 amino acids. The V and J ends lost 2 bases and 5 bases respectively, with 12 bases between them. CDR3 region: CASSLLGQKTGELFF. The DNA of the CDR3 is TGTGCCAGCAGTTTATTAGGACAGAAGACCGGGGAGCTGTTTTTT.

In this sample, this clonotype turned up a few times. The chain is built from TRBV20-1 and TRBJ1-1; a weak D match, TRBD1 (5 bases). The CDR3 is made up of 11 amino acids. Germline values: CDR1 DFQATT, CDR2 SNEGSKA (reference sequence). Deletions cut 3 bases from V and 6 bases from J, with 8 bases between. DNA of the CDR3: TGCAGTGCTAGCAGGGTCTCTGAAGCTTTCTTT. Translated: CSASRVSEAFF.

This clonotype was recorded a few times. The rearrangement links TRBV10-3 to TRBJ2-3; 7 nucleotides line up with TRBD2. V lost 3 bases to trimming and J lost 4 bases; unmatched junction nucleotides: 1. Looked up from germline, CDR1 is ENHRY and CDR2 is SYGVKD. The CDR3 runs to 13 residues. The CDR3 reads CAISDGLADTQYF. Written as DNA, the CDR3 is TGTGCCATCAGTGATGGACTAGCAGATACGCAGTATTTT.